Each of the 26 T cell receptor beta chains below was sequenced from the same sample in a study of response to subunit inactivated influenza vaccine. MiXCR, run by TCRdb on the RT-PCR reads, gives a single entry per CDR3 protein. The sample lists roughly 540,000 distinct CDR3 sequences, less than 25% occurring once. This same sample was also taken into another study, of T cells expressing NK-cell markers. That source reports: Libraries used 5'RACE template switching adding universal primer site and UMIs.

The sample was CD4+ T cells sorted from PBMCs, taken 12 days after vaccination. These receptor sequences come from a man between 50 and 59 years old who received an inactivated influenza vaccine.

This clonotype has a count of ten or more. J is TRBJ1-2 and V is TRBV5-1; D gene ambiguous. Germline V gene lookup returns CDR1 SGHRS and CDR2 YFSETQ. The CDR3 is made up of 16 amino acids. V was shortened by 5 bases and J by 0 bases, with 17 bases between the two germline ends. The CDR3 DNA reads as TGCGCCAGCAGTCCTGCTATTTTCGGAGCTAACTATGGCTACACCTTC. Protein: CASSPAIFGANYGYTF. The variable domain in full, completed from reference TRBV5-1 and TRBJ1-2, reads KAGVTQTPRYLIKTRGQQVTLSCSPISGHRSVSWYQQTPGQGLQFLFEYFSETQRNKGNFPGRFSGRQFSNSRSEMNVSTLELGDSALYLCASSPAIFGANYGYTFGSGTRLTVV.

The DNA of the CDR3 is TGCAGCGCAAAACAGGGGGCTCTTTCCGAGCAGTACTTC. This gives the protein CSAKQGALSEQYF. V usage is TRBV29-1 and J usage is TRBJ2-7; TRBD1 matches 9 bases. J gave up 6 bases and V 7 bases, and 10 bases lay outside the gene matches. Germline CDR1 and CDR2: SQVTM and ANQGSEA. This CDR3 contains 13 residues.

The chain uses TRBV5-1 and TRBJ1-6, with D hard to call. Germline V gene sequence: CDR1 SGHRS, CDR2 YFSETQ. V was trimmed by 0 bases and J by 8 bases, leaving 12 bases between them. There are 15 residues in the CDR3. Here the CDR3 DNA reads TGCGCCAGCAGCTTGGACACCGCTAAATATTCACCCCTCCACTTT. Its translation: CASSLDTAKYSPLHF.

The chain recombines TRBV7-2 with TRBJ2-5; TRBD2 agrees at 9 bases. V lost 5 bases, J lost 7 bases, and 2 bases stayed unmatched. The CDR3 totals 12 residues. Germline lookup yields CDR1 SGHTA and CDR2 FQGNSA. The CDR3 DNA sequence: TGTGCCAGCAGCGAGACTAGCGGGACCCAGTACTTC. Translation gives CASSETSGTQYF.

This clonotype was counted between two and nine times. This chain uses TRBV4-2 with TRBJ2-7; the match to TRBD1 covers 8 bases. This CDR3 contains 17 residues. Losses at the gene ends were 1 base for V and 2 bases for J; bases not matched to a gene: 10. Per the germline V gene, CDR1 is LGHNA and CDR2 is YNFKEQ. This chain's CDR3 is CASSQGQGLTGTYEQYF. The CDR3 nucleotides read TGTGCCAGCAGCCAAGGACAGGGGCTAACTGGGACCTACGAGCAGTACTTC.

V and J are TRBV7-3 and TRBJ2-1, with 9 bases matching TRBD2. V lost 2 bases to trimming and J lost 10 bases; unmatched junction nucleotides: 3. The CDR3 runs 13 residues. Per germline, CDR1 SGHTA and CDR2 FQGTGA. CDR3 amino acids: CASSLEGTSEQFF. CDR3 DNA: TGTGCCAGCAGCTTAGAAGGGACTAGCGAGCAGTTCTTC.

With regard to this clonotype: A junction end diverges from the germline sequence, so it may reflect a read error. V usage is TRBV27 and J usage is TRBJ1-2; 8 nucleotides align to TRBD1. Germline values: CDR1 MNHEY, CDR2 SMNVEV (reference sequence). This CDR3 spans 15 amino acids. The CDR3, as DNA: TGTGCCAGCAGTCCCGGACAGGGCCGGAACTTTGGCTACACCTTC. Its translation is CASSPGQGRNFGYTF.

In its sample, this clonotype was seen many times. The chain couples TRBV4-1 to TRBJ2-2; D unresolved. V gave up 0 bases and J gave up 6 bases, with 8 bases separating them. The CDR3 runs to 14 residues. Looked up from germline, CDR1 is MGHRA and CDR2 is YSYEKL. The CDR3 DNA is TGCGCCAGCAGCCAAGATGGGCAGGCCGGGGAGCTGTTTTTT. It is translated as CASSQDGQAGELFF.

The CDR3 sequence: CASSLGSGVNQPQHF. The CDR3, as DNA: TGCGCCAGCAGCTTGGGGTCAGGGGTGAATCAGCCCCAGCATTTT. The rearrangement joins TRBV5-1 to TRBJ1-5, with D tentatively TRBD1 (6 bases). This CDR3 spans 15 amino acids. Deletions cut 0 bases from V and 4 bases from J, with 11 bases between. CDR1 is SGHRS and CDR2 is YFSETQ in the germline V gene. Combining the CDR3 with reference TRBV5-1 and TRBJ1-5 gives the whole variable domain KAGVTQTPRYLIKTRGQQVTLSCSPISGHRSVSWYQQTPGQGLQFLFEYFSETQRNKGNFPGRFSGRQFSNSRSEMNVSTLELGDSALYLCASSLGSGVNQPQHFGDGTRLSIL.

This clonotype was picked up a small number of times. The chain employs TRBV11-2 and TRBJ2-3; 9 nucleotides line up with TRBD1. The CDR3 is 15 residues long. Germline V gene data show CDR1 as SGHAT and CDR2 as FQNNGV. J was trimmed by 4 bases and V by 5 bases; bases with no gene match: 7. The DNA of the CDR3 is TGTGCCAGCAGCCCTTACAGGGGGCTAGCAGATACGCAGTATTTT. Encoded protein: CASSPYRGLADTQYF.

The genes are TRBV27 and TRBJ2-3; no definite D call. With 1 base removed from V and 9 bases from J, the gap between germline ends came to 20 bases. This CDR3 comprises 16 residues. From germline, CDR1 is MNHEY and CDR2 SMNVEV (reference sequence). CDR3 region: CASSLYGGPPVGTQYF. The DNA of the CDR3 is TGTGCCAGCAGTTTATATGGCGGTCCCCCAGTGGGGACGCAGTATTTT.

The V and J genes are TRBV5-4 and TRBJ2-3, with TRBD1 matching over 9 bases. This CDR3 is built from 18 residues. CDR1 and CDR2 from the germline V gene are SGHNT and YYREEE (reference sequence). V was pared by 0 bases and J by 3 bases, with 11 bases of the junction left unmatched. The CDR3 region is CASSLGKTGGRGTDTQYF. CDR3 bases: TGTGCCAGCAGCTTGGGGAAAACAGGGGGCCGTGGGACAGATACGCAGTATTTT.

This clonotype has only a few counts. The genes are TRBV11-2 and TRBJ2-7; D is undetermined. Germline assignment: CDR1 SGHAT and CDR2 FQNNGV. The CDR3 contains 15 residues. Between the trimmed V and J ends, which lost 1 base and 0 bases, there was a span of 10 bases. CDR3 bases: TGTGCCAGCAGCTTAGGAAGCGCCAACTCCTACGAGCAGTACTTC. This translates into CASSLGSANSYEQYF.

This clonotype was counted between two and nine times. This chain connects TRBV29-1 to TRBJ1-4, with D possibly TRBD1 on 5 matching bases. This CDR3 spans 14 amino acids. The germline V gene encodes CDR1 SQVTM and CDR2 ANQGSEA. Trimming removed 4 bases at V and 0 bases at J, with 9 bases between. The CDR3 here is CSVGGASTNEKLFF. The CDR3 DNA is TGCAGCGTTGGAGGGGCATCAACTAATGAAAAACTGTTTTTT.

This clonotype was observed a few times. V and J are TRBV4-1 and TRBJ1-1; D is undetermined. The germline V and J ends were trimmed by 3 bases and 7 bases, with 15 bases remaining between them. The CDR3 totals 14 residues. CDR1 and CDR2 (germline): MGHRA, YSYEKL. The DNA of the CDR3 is TGCGCCAGCAGCCACCTTTCTGGGCAGGTTGAAGCTTTCTTT. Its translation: CASSHLSGQVEAFF.

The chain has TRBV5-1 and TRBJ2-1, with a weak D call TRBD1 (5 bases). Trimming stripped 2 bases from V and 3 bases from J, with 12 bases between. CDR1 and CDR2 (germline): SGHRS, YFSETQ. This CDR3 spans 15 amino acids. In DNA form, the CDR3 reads TGCGCCAGCAGCTTAAGATTAACAGGCTACAATGAGCAGTTCTTC. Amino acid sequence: CASSLRLTGYNEQFF.

This CDR3 reads CSGERSYEQYF. CDR3 DNA sequence: TGCAGTGGTGAGAGAAGTTACGAGCAGTACTTC. The V and J genes are TRBV20-1 and TRBJ2-7; D remains ambiguous. The CDR3 covers 11 residues. Per germline, CDR1 DFQATT and CDR2 SNEGSKA (reference sequence). The germline V and J ends were trimmed by 7 bases and 4 bases, with 11 bases remaining between them.

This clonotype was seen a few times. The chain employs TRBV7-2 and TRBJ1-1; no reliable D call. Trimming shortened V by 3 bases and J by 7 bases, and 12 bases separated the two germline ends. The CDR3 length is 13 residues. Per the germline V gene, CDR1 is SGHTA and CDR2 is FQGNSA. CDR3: CASSFFEEGEAFF. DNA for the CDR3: TGTGCCAGCAGCTTTTTCGAAGAGGGTGAAGCTTTCTTT.

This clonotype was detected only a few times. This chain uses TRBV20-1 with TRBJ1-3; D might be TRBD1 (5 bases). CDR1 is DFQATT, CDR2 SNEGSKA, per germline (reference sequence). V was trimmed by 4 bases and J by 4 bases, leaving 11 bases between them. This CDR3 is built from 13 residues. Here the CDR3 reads CSATLGAGNTIYF. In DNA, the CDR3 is TGCAGTGCTACTCTAGGGGCAGGAAACACCATATATTTT.

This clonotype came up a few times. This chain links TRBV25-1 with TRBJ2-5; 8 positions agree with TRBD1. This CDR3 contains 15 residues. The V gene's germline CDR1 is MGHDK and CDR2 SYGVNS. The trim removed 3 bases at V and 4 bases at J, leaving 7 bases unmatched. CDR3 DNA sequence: TGTGCCAGCAGTGAGGCGGGGCAGGGGGCAGAGACCCAGTACTTC. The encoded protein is CASSEAGQGAETQYF.

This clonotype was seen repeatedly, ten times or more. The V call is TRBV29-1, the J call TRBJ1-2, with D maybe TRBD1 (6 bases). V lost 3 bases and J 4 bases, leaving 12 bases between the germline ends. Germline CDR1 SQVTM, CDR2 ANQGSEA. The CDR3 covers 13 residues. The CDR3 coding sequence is TGCAGCGTTGAGTTTCAGGGGTTCTATGGCTACACCTTC. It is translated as CSVEFQGFYGYTF.

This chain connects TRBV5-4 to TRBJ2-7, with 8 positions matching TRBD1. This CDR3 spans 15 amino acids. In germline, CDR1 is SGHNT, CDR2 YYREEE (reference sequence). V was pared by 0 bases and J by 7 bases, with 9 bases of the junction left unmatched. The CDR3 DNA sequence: TGTGCCAGCAGCTTGGGACAGGGGTCAGTAAGGGAGCAGTACTTC. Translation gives CASSLGQGSVREQYF.

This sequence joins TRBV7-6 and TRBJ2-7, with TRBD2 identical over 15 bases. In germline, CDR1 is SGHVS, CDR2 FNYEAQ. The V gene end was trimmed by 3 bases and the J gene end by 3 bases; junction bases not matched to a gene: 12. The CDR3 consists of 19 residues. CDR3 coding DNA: TGTGCCAGCAGCTTCGCCACCGGGACTAGCGGGAGGTTAAACTACGAGCAGTACTTC. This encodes CASSFATGTSGRLNYEQYF. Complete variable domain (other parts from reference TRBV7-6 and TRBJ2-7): GAGVSQSPRYKVTKRGQDVALRCDPISGHVSLYWYRQALGQGPEFLTYFNYEAQQDKSGLPNDRFSAERPEGSISTLTIQRTEQRDSAMYRCASSFATGTSGRLNYEQYFGPGTRLTVT.

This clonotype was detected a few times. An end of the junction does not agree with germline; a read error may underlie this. The DNA of the CDR3 is TGTGCCAGCAGCTTGAGACAGCCGAACGCTGAAGCTTTCTTT. Protein product: CASSLRQPNAEAFF. The gene calls are TRBV5-4 and TRBJ1-1; possibly TRBD1 for D (5 bases). This CDR3 has 14 amino acids. Looked up from germline, CDR1 is SGHNT and CDR2 is YYREEE (reference sequence).

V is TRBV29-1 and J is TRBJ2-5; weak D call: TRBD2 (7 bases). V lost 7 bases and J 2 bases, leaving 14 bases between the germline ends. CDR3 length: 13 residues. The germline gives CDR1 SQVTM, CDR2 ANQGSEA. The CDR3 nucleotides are TGCAGCGGACGGCGGGGGCTACAAGAGACCCAGTACTTC. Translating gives CSGRRGLQETQYF.

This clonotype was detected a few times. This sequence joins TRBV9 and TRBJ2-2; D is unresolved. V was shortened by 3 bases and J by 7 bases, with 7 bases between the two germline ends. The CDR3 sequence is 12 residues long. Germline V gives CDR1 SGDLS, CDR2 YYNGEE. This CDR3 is CASSGGFGELFF. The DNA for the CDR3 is TGTGCCAGCAGCGGTGGCTTCGGGGAGCTGTTTTTT.